Listed below are T cell receptor beta chains from one sample, sequenced in a study of blood T cells in healthy people across ages. Using its own MiXCR run on the 5' RACE reads, TCRdb lists one record per CDR3 protein. The sample carries 650,000 to 1,000,000 distinct CDR3 sequences, about 34% recorded once. The specimen was blood. All receptors come from a man aged 18 to 30 in good health. The CDR3 runs from the conserved cysteine through the conserved F or W. A D gene is named only where the DNA matches it firmly. Part of the rows lack a size; the others show once, few, many or a class for expanded clones.

>TRBV3-1|TRBD1|few|TRBJ2-5
CASSQWDSNNEQYF
TGTGCCAGCAGCCAGTGGGACAGCAACAATGAGCAGTACTTC
>TRBV12-3/TRBV12-4|NA|many|TRBJ2-1
CASSFQRTGGNEQFF
TGTGCCAGCAGTTTTCAGAGGACAGGAGGGAATGAGCAGTTCTTC
>TRBV9|TRBD1|NA|TRBJ1-1
CASSALRDREAFF
TGTGCCAGCAGCGCCTTAAGGGACAGGGAAGCTTTCTTT
>TRBV3-1|NA|NA|TRBJ2-7
CASSFVLGEQYF
TGTGCCAGCAGCTTCGTCTTGGGCGAGCAGTACTTC
>TRBV29-1|TRBD1|many|TRBJ1-2
CSVDRQGSGDGYTF
TGCAGCGTTGATCGACAGGGCTCGGGGGATGGCTACACCTTC
>TRBV21-1|NA|once|TRBJ2-1
CASPQGQAGGRSSYNEQFF
TGTGCCAGCCCACAGGGTCAGGCGGGGGGCCGGAGCTCCTACAATGAGCAGTTCTTC
>TRBV27|NA|many|TRBJ2-3
CASSILRTTTDTQYF
TGTGCCAGCAGTATCCTTAGAACCACCACAGATACGCAGTATTTT
>TRBV5-1|NA|few|TRBJ2-5
CASSLAGGALRNEQYF
TGCGCCAGCAGCTTGGCCGGTGGGGCTCTAAGAAATGAGCAGTACTTC
>TRBV7-6|NA|NA|TRBJ1-2
CASSLAGGVGNYGYTF
TGTGCCAGCAGCTTAGCTGGCGGGGTGGGGAACTATGGCTACACCTTC
>TRBV14|TRBD2|few|TRBJ2-3
CASSQGASGGTDTQYF
TGTGCCAGCAGCCAAGGGGCCAGCGGGGGCACAGATACGCAGTATTTT
>TRBV7-6|NA|NA|TRBJ2-1
CASSEEAGGEQFF
TGTGCCAGCAGCGAAGAAGCGGGTGGGGAGCAGTTCTTC
>TRBV29-1|NA|few|TRBJ2-7
CSVEGRLQEAQYF
TGCAGCGTTGAAGGGCGACTCCAAGAGGCCCAGTACTTC
>TRBV12-5|TRBD1|few|TRBJ2-7
CASGLVRTGGYEQYF
TGTGCTAGTGGTTTGGTAAGGACAGGGGGCTATGAGCAGTACTTC
>TRBV20-1|NA|NA|TRBJ2-5
CSPEGGQETQYF
TGCAGTCCGGAAGGTGGCCAAGAGACCCAGTACTTC
>TRBV27|NA|NA|TRBJ1-2
CASSLSEGERTYGYTF
TGTGCCAGCAGTTTATCGGAGGGGGAGAGGACCTATGGCTACACCTTC